This TCR beta chain derives from a study of blood T cell repertoires in COVID-19. Germline V CDR1 and CDR2: MNHEY, SVGAGI. V was clipped by 6 bases and J by 5 bases, with 17 bases between them. The CDR3 extends over 14 amino acids. Some clones are missing from TCRdb's copy, which holds only in-frame ones; the method was immunoSEQ multiplex PCR. The sample consists of roughly 57,000 clones, roughly 86% of them appearing once. The chain links TRBV6-5 to TRBJ2-7; weak D call: TRBD1 (6 bases). Sequencing used peripheral blood. The clonotype originates from a man aged 60 to 75 with active or convalescent COVID-19. DNA for the CDR3: TGTGCCAGCAGCCTTCTCGATGGGGGCCACGAGCAGTACTTC. Translated, it gives CASSLLDGGHEQYF.